Listed here are 32 T cell receptor beta chains from one sample, sequenced in a study of cytomegalovirus exposure and HLA in healthy donors. The PCR made use of 60 Vbeta and 13 Jbeta primers. Sequenced by immunoSEQ multiplex PCR; TCRdb stores in-frame clones only, minus some. The sample lists under 95,000 clones, 60% to 80% seen once, with around 10% in the top ten. Sequencing was done on a sample of PBMCs. The receptors derive from a woman in her thirties or forties in good health and CMV-seropositive.

The chain joins TRBV28 to TRBJ1-3, with D tentatively TRBD1 (6 bases). The germline V and J ends were trimmed by 3 bases and 4 bases, with 10 bases remaining between them. Germline-derived CDR1 and CDR2 are MDHEN and SYDVKM. The CDR3 contains 14 residues. The CDR3 DNA is TGTGCCAGCAGTTTTGGGGGGGCGGGAAACACCATATATTTT. Protein sequence: CASSFGGAGNTIYF.

This clone has only a few counts. This chain connects TRBV6-1 to TRBJ2-3, with 11 bases fitting TRBD2. CDR3 length: 16 amino acids. Germline V CDR1 and CDR2: MNHNS, SASEGT. The V gene end was trimmed by 2 bases and the J gene end by 1 base; junction bases not matched to a gene: 2. The CDR3, as DNA: TGTGCCAGCAGTGAAACTAGCGGGGGAGGCACAGATACGCAGTATTTT. Translated, it gives CASSETSGGGTDTQYF.

This chain connects TRBV5-5 to TRBJ1-6; 10 nucleotides line up with TRBD1. The CDR3 extends over 16 amino acids. Germline V gene data show CDR1 as SGHKS and CDR2 as YYEKEE (reference sequence). Losses at the gene ends were 2 bases for V and 8 bases for J; bases not matched to a gene: 7. The CDR3 nucleotides are TGTGCCAGCAGCTTCCAGCCGGGACAGGGGCATTCACCCCTCCACTTT. Amino acids: CASSFQPGQGHSPLHF. Drawing the rest from reference TRBV5-5 and TRBJ1-6, the complete variable domain is DAGVTQSPTHLIKTRGQQVTLRCSPISGHKSVSWYQQVLGQGPQFIFQYYEKEERGRGNFPDRFSARQFPNYSSELNVNALLLGDSALYLCASSFQPGQGHSPLHFGNGTRLTVT.

There are a few counts of this clone. The V and J genes are TRBV6-1 and TRBJ2-2; the match to TRBD2 covers 13 bases. Germline V gives CDR1 MNHNS, CDR2 SASEGT. The CDR3 runs to 15 residues. Trimming at V came to 8 bases and at J to 6 bases, leaving 6 bases not matched to a gene. The CDR3 sequence: CASGGLAGPAGELFF. CDR3 nucleotides: TGTGCCAGCGGGGGACTAGCGGGGCCCGCCGGGGAGCTGTTTTTT.

The rearrangement links TRBV5-4 to TRBJ1-4; possible D gene TRBD1, 6 bases. The CDR3 sequence is 14 residues long. Trimming cost V 4 bases and J 5 bases, with 12 bases left between them. The germline gives CDR1 SGHNT, CDR2 YYREEE (reference sequence). The CDR3 here is CASSTTGLNEKLFF. CDR3 sequence (DNA): TGTGCCAGCAGCACGACAGGCCTGAATGAAAAACTGTTTTTT.

This clone was seen a handful of times. The rearrangement links TRBV6-1 to TRBJ2-7; 10 positions agree with TRBD1. Germline V lookup: CDR1 MNHNS, CDR2 SASEGT. The CDR3 contains 15 residues. V dropped 6 bases and J dropped 4; count of bases not matched to a gene: 9. CDR3 loop: CASRSPGQGSYEQYF. The DNA of the CDR3 is TGTGCCAGCAGGAGCCCGGGACAGGGGTCTTACGAGCAGTACTTC.

This clone was counted once. The V gene is TRBV9, the J gene TRBJ1-4, with D possibly being TRBD1 (6 bases). Trimming took 4 bases from V and 5 from J, leaving 12 bases between them. There are 14 residues in the CDR3. Germline V gene sequence: CDR1 SGDLS, CDR2 YYNGEE. CDR3 nucleotides: TGTGCCAGCAGCCGACAGGAGAGGAATGAAAAACTGTTTTTT. Its translation: CASSRQERNEKLFF.

This sequence joins TRBV5-6 and TRBJ2-7; 8 positions match TRBD2. The CDR3 runs to 16 residues. V dropped 0 bases and J dropped 7; count of bases not matched to a gene: 12. From germline, CDR1 is SGHDT and CDR2 YYEEEE. This chain's CDR3 is CASSLDFPAGVEEQYF. The CDR3 DNA reads TGTGCCAGCAGCTTGGACTTCCCAGCGGGGGTAGAAGAGCAGTACTTC.

The V call is TRBV7-9, the J call TRBJ2-1, with 9 bases identical to TRBD1. With V trimmed by 5 bases and J by 4 bases, 6 bases remained unmatched. The CDR3 length is 15 residues. Germline CDR1 reads SEHNR; CDR2 reads FQNEAQ (reference sequence). The CDR3, as DNA: TGTGCCAGCAGCCGCCGGGACAGGGAGTACAATGAGCAGTTCTTC. Its translation is CASSRRDREYNEQFF.

This clone was seen once. The chain links TRBV11-2 to TRBJ1-1; the match to TRBD1 covers 7 bases. The J segment lost 5 bases and the V segment lost 0 bases, leaving 12 bases of the junction unmatched. CDR3 length: 17 residues. Germline V CDR1 and CDR2: SGHAT, FQNNGV. CDR3 DNA: TGTGCCAGCAGCTTAGATCTGGCCAGGGGGGTTCGGACTGAAGCTTTCTTT. Its translation is CASSLDLARGVRTEAFF.

The V gene is TRBV5-4, the J gene TRBJ2-3; 8 positions match TRBD1. With V trimmed by 7 bases and J by 0 bases, 7 bases remained unmatched. Germline CDR1 and CDR2: SGHNT and YYREEE (reference sequence). The CDR3 is made up of 15 amino acids. This CDR3 reads CASFQGATSTDTQYF. The CDR3 DNA is TGTGCCAGCTTCCAGGGGGCGACTAGCACAGATACGCAGTATTTT.

The V call is TRBV5-1, the J call TRBJ2-1, with D possibly TRBD2 on 5 matching bases. This CDR3 spans 13 amino acids. The ends were cut back, 0 bases at V and 6 bases at J, with 7 bases in the middle. CDR1 and CDR2 from the germline V gene are SGHRS and YFSETQ. The CDR3 bases are TGCGCCAGCAGCTTGGGGACTCTCAATGAGCAGTTCTTC. It yields the protein CASSLGTLNEQFF.

The rearrangement uses TRBV5-1 and TRBJ2-5, with 11 nucleotides matching TRBD2. Per germline, CDR1 SGHRS and CDR2 YFSETQ. V shed 1 base, J shed 5 bases, and the junction held 7 bases outside the gene matches. The CDR3 consists of 16 residues. CDR3 in amino acids: CASSLSSGGAAETQYF. CDR3 sequence (DNA): TGCGCCAGCAGCTTGAGTAGCGGGGGGGCCGCGGAGACCCAGTACTTC.

The chain carries TRBV4-1 and TRBJ2-2; the match to TRBD2 covers 9 bases. Germline V gene sequence: CDR1 MGHRA, CDR2 YSYEKL. CDR3 length: 18 residues. V trimming: 0 bases; J trimming: 5 bases; junction bases outside the gene matches: 10. The CDR3 reads CASSQDWRVAGATGELFF. For the CDR3, the DNA is TGCGCCAGCAGCCAAGATTGGAGGGTAGCGGGGGCAACCGGGGAGCTGTTTTTT.

In this sample, this clone turned up a few times. The genes are TRBV6-5 and TRBJ1-2; D not resolved. CDR3 length equals 11 residues. The V gene's germline CDR1 is MNHEY and CDR2 SVGAGI. V lost 10 bases to trimming and J lost 5 bases, with 11 bases between them. Written as DNA, the CDR3 is TGTGCCACGCTTACAGAGTATGGCTACACCTTC. Its protein is CATLTEYGYTF.

This clone was seen a handful of times. The chain has TRBV6-6 and TRBJ1-1, with 8 bases lining up with TRBD1. The V gene's germline CDR1 is MNHNY and CDR2 SVGAGI (reference sequence). The CDR3 is made up of 13 amino acids. V was clipped by 10 bases and J by 12 bases; unmatched bases: 16. The CDR3 nucleotides are TGTGCCACGGGACAGGCACAGGTCCCCGGGTCTTTCTTT. This translates into CATGQAQVPGSFF.

This clone was detected a few times. The rearrangement joins TRBV6-6 to TRBJ2-3, with 10 bases aligning to TRBD2. V lost 3 bases to trimming and J lost 5 bases; unmatched junction nucleotides: 5. The CDR3 has 15 residues. The germline CDR1 and CDR2 sequences are MNHNY and SVGAGI (reference sequence). This CDR3 is CASSYLASGGDTQYF. CDR3 nucleotide sequence: TGTGCCAGCAGTTATTTGGCTAGCGGGGGAGATACGCAGTATTTT.

The J gene is TRBJ2-7, the V gene TRBV5-1; 9 nucleotides match TRBD1. Germline V CDR1 and CDR2: SGHRS, YFSETQ. Trimming cost V 0 bases and J 4 bases; bases outside gene matches: 2. This CDR3 spans 14 amino acids. CDR3 region: CASSLVGQGYEQYF. DNA for the CDR3: TGCGCCAGCAGCTTGGTCGGACAGGGGTACGAGCAGTACTTC.

The rearrangement links TRBV7-9 to TRBJ2-3, with D possibly being TRBD1 (5 bases). CDR3 size: 12 residues. The germline V gene encodes CDR1 SEHNR and CDR2 FQNEAQ (reference sequence). The V and J ends lost 1 base and 7 bases respectively, with 6 bases between them. The CDR3 loop is CASSLEGNTQYF. CDR3 nucleotide sequence: TGTGCCAGCAGCTTAGAGGGGAATACGCAGTATTTT.

V is TRBV6-1 and J is TRBJ2-1, with TRBD2 identical over 11 bases. V was clipped by 4 bases and J by 3 bases; unmatched bases: 5. Per germline, CDR1 MNHNS and CDR2 SASEGT. The CDR3 sequence is 16 residues long. The CDR3 loop is CASSGLTSGDYNEQFF. The CDR3 DNA sequence: TGTGCCAGCAGTGGTCTGACTAGCGGGGACTACAATGAGCAGTTCTTC.

The chain carries TRBV16 and TRBJ1-6; D is perhaps TRBD1 (5 bases). V lost 0 bases, J lost 7 bases, and 10 bases lay in between. The CDR3 consists of 15 residues. Germline-derived CDR1 and CDR2 are KGHSY and FQNENV. In DNA form, the CDR3 reads TGTGCCAGCAGCCAATCCAGCAGGGTAAATTCACCCCTCCACTTT. It codes for CASSQSSRVNSPLHF.

The chain uses TRBV10-3 and TRBJ2-3, with a weak D call TRBD1 (6 bases). Germline CDR1 is ENHRY and CDR2 is SYGVKD. This CDR3 is 14 amino acids long. V was shortened by 9 bases and J by 0 bases, with 13 bases between the two germline ends. In DNA, the CDR3 is TGTGCCATAAGAGTTACAGGGAGCACAGATACGCAGTATTTT. Its protein is CAIRVTGSTDTQYF.

This clone was seen only a few times. DNA for the CDR3: TGTGCCAGCAGTCAACAGAGTGCAACTAATGAAAAACTGTTTTTT. It translates to CASSQQSATNEKLFF. The chain links TRBV6-5 to TRBJ1-4; D unresolved. Between the trimmed V and J ends, which lost 5 bases and 0 bases, there was a span of 10 bases. The CDR3 loop spans 15 amino acids. CDR1 is MNHEY and CDR2 is SVGAGI in the germline V gene.

This clone was recorded a few times. The chain is built from TRBV15 and TRBJ2-7; 7 positions match TRBD2. This CDR3 is 16 amino acids long. Germline V gives CDR1 LNHNV, CDR2 YYDKDF (reference sequence). The trim removed 5 bases at V and 4 bases at J, leaving 14 bases unmatched. The CDR3 coding sequence is TGTGCCACCAGCCCTTTAGGCCAGGGAGGGACTTACGAGCAGTACTTC. Protein product: CATSPLGQGGTYEQYF.

V usage is TRBV11-2 and J usage is TRBJ2-1; the D gene is possibly TRBD2 (6 bases). Germline values: CDR1 SGHAT, CDR2 FQNNGV. The CDR3 runs to 19 residues. Trimming took off 5 bases at V and 0 bases at J, with 23 bases between the two ends. Here the CDR3 reads CASSRRRDFALSSYNEQFF. In DNA form, the CDR3 reads TGTGCCAGCAGCCGGCGACGGGACTTCGCCCTAAGCTCCTACAATGAGCAGTTCTTC.

V and J are TRBV2 and TRBJ1-1; no reliable D call. V gave up 3 bases and J gave up 1 base, with 18 bases separating them. There are 17 residues in the CDR3. Germline V CDR1 and CDR2: SNHLY, FYNNEI. Written as DNA, the CDR3 is TGTGCCAGCAGTGAGGGTAGGACCGTAGGAGGGAACACTGAAGCTTTCTTT. Its translation is CASSEGRTVGGNTEAFF.

The CDR3 coding sequence is TGTGCCAGCAGAGCAAAGCGGGGGGGCTACGAGCAGTACTTC. Protein product: CASRAKRGGYEQYF. This chain links TRBV2 with TRBJ2-7; 10 bases fit TRBD2. The V gene end was trimmed by 6 bases and the J gene end by 3 bases; junction bases not matched to a gene: 5. Germline CDR1 and CDR2: SNHLY and FYNNEI. This CDR3 is 14 amino acids long. The full variable domain, with the rest looked up from reference TRBV2 and TRBJ2-7, is EPEVTQTPSHQVTQMGQEVILRCVPISNHLYFYWYRQILGQKVEFLVSFYNNEISEKSEIFDDQFSVERPDGSNFTLKIRSTKLEDSAMYFCASRAKRGGYEQYFGPGTRLTVT.

This chain connects TRBV11-2 to TRBJ1-1; 9 bases are shared with TRBD1. The CDR3 is made up of 14 amino acids. Trimming at V came to 4 bases and at J to 3 bases, leaving 3 bases not matched to a gene. CDR1 is SGHAT and CDR2 is FQNNGV in the germline V gene. CDR3 region: CASSSWTGDTEAFF. The DNA of the CDR3 is TGTGCCAGCAGCTCATGGACAGGGGACACTGAAGCTTTCTTT. The whole variable domain, filled in from reference TRBV11-2 and TRBJ1-1, reads EAGVAQSPRYKIIEKRQSVAFWCNPISGHATLYWYQQILGQGPKLLIQFQNNGVVDDSQLPKDRFSAERLKGVDSTLKIQPAKLEDSAVYLCASSSWTGDTEAFFGQGTRLTVV.

The rearrangement joins TRBV7-7 to TRBJ2-1; TRBD2 might be the D (5 bases). This CDR3 spans 14 amino acids. V lost 5 bases to trimming and J lost 7 bases, with 15 bases between them. The germline gives CDR1 SSHAT, CDR2 FNYEAQ (reference sequence). CDR3 region: CASSAGPDSNEQFF. CDR3 nucleotides: TGTGCCAGCAGCGCGGGCCCCGATTCAAATGAGCAGTTCTTC.

This chain connects TRBV10-2 to TRBJ2-3; 10 positions agree with TRBD2. This CDR3 spans 16 amino acids. Germline V lookup: CDR1 WSHSY, CDR2 SAAADI. The V and J ends lost 4 bases and 2 bases, in that order; junction bases with no gene match: 6. CDR3 in DNA: TGCGCCAGCAGTGGATTCCTAGCGGGGGACACAGATACGCAGTATTTT. Residues: CASSGFLAGDTDTQYF.

The chain is built from TRBV29-1 and TRBJ2-3, with D unclear. This CDR3 spans 11 amino acids. Looked up from germline, CDR1 is SQVTM and CDR2 is ANQGSEA. Trimming removed 7 bases at V and 10 bases at J, with 15 bases between. The CDR3 DNA reads TGCAGCGCTGCAAAGATGAGATCGCAGTATTTT. It encodes CSAAKMRSQYF.

The rearrangement uses TRBV9 and TRBJ2-7, with D possibly matching TRBD2 (6 bases). V lost 0 bases, J lost 2 bases, and 15 bases lay in between. This CDR3 comprises 16 residues. Looked up from germline, CDR1 is SGDLS and CDR2 is YYNGEE. CDR3 DNA: TGTGCCAGCAGCGTAGACGGGGGATACAGTGCCTACGAGCAGTACTTC. Encoded protein: CASSVDGGYSAYEQYF.